This T cell receptor (beta chain) comes out of a study of CXCR3-negative and CXCR3-positive naive CD8 T cells. CDR3 length: 17 amino acids. TRB cDNA libraries were made by UMI-labeled 5' RACE. TCRdb re-analyzed the 5' RACE reads; it lists each CDR3 protein once, without DNA. The repertoire table contains fewer than 95,000 distinct CDR3 sequences. Study-level points and caveats: After cryopreservation, CXCR3 expression dropped partially; most assays used fresh PBMCs.

Concerning this clonotype itself: Its antigen is not known.

The J gene is TRBJ2-2, the V gene TRBV21-1. TRBV21-1 is a pseudogene segment. The sample consisted of naive CXCR3- CD8+ T cells from blood. Subset here: CD45RO-CCR7+CD27+CD95- naive CD8+ T cells lacking CXCR3 (TNR3-). The clonotype originates from a human donor in good health. Some clones in this sample may be carry-over from other donors' samples. CDR3: CASLSWPGTRRAGELFF.